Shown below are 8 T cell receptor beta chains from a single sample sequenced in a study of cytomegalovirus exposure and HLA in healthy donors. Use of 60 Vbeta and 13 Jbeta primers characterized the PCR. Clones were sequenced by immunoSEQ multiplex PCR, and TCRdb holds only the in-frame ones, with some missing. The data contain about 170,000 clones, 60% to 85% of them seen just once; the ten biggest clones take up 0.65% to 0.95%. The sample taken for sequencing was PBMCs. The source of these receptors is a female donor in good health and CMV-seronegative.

CDR3 in DNA: TGTGCCAGTAGTGTAACAGGGGGCCAAGAGACCCAGTACTTC. Amino acid sequence: CASSVTGGQETQYF. V usage is TRBV19 and J usage is TRBJ2-5; 8 bases align to TRBD1. Germline assignment: CDR1 LNHDA and CDR2 SQIVND (reference sequence). The CDR3 is 14 amino acids. V shed 5 bases, J shed 1 base, and the junction held 3 bases outside the gene matches. The full variable domain, rest sourced from reference TRBV19 and TRBJ2-5, is DGGITQSPKYLFRKEGQNVTLSCEQNLNHDAMYWYRQDPGQGLRLIYYSQIVNDFQKGDIAEGYSVSREKKESFPLTVTSAQKNPTAFYLCASSVTGGQETQYFGPGTRLLVL.

The CDR3 reads CASSVLTGTDTQYF. For the CDR3, the DNA is TGTGCCAGCAGCGTCTTAACGGGCACAGATACGCAGTATTTT. The rearrangement joins TRBV7-3 to TRBJ2-3; D gene unclear. Germline CDR1 SGHTA, CDR2 FQGTGA. The CDR3 spans 14 residues. V shed 5 bases and J shed 1 base, with 10 bases lying between them.

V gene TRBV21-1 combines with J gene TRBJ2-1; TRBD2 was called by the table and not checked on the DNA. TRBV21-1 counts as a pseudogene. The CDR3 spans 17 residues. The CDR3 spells CASSKLSAGGRRDEQFF. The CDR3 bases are TGTGCCAGCAGCAAACTCTCAGCGGGGGGGCGGAGAGATGAGCAGTTCTTC.

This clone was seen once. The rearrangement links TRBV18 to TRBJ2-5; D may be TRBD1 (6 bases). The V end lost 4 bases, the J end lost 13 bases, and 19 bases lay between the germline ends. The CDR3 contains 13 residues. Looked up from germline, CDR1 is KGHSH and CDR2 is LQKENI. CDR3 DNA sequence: TGTGCCAGCTCACTACAGGACAGCCGACTTCTGTACTTC. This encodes CASSLQDSRLLYF. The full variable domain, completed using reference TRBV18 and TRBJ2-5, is NAGVMQNPRHLVRRRGQEARLRCSPMKGHSHVYWYRQLPEEGLKFMVYLQKENIIDESGMPKERFSAEFPKEGPSILRIQQVVRGDSAAYFCASSLQDSRLLYFGPGTRLLVL.

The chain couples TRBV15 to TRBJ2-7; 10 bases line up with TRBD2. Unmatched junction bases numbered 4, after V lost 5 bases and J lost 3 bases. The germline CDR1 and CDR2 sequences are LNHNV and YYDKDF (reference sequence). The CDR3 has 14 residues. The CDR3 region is CATSVTSGDYEQYF. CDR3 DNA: TGTGCCACCAGCGTAACTAGCGGGGACTACGAGCAGTACTTC.

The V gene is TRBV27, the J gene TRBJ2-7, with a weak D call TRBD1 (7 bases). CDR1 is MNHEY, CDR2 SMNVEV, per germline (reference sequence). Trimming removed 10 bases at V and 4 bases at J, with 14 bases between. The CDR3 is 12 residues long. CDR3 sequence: CATIGGQYEQYF. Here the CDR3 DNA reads TGTGCCACCATCGGGGGACAGTACGAGCAGTACTTC.

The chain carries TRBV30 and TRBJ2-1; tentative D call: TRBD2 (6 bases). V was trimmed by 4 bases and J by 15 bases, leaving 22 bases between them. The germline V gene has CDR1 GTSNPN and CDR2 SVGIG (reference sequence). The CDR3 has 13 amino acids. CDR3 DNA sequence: TGTGCCTGGACCCTCACCGGGGCGGGGCGAACGTTCTTC. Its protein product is CAWTLTGAGRTFF.

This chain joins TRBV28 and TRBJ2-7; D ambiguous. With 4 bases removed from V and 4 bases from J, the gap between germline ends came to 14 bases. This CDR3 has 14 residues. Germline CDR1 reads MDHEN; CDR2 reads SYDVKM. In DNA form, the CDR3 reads TGTGCCAGCAGTTACCCCGACCGGGTGTACGAGCAGTACTTC. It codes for CASSYPDRVYEQYF.